This T cell receptor beta chain was sequenced in a study of shared clonotypes between healthy human individuals. Study as a whole: Donors were a couple of women and three men aged 18 to 49.

Study-wide findings and caveats: Around 5% was the fraction of naive CD4 clonotypes found shared across a few donors.

V gave up 4 bases and J gave up 2 bases, with 7 bases separating them. Germline V lookup: CDR1 SGHNT, CDR2 YYREEE (reference sequence). The CDR3 is 12 residues long. It was CD45RO-negative cells, positively selected for CCR7, that made up naive CD8 cells, with terminally differentiated effector memory CD45RA+ cells excluded. An even split of each subset's genomic DNA across several immunoSEQ plates was performed. Assay used: immunoSEQ multiplex PCR; TCRdb lists only in-frame clones, some missing. The sample lists over 2 million clones; about 95% were seen once. A note on this clone: Antigen unknown. This sample includes further DNA sequences coding for the same CDR3.

The source is a man between 18 and 35 years old in good health. Sequencing used naive CD8+ T cells sorted from blood. J is TRBJ2-7 and V is TRBV5-4; the D gene is possibly TRBD1 (5 bases). The CDR3 nucleotides read TGTGCCAGCAGCACAGGCACCTACGAGCAGTACTTC. It specifies CASSTGTYEQYF.